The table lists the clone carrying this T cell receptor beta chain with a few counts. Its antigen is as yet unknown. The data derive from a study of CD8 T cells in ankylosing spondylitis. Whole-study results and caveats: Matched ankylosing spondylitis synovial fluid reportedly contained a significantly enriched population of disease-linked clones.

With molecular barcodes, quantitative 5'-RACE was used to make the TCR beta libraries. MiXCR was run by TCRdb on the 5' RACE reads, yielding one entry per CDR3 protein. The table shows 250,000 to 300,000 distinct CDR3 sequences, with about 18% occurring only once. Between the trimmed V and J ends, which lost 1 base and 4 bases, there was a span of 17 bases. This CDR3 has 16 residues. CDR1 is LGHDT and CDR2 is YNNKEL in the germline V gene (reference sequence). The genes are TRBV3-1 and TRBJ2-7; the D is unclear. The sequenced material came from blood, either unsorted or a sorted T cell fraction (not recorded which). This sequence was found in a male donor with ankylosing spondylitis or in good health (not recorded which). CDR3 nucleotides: TGTGCCAGCAGCCAAGCGGGTACGTTGGACGGTTACGAGCAGTACTTC. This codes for CASSQAGTLDGYEQYF.